The 23 T cell receptor beta chains reported below all come from one sample, sequenced in a study of regulatory T cells in long-lasting Graves disease. Investigators prepared the TCR beta libraries by applying iRepertoire HTBI primers and Arm-PCR of CDR3 regions. A single record per CDR3 protein comes from TCRdb applying MiXCR to the multiplex PCR reads. The sample gives about 440,000 distinct CDR3 sequences, 16% of which show up once; about 10% is in the top ten. Time point given: newly diagnosed GD, antithyroid drugs for less than 3 months. Scientists built the TCR library using RNA that was extracted from PBMCs. This sample was shared with a second study, whose subject was T cells in Graves' hyperthyroidism and ophthalmopathy.

This specimen consisted of peripheral blood mononuclear cells (PBMCs), obtained at new diagnosis, from a patient treated with antithyroid drugs. All receptors derive from a woman aged 30 to 39 with Graves disease.

The chain recombines TRBV19 with TRBJ1-6; D gene unclear. The CDR3 covers 16 residues. Trimming took off 3 bases at V and 5 bases at J, with 14 bases between the two ends. The germline CDR1 and CDR2 sequences are LNHDA and SQIVND (reference sequence). The CDR3 region is CASSMRRSTNNSPLHF. The CDR3 DNA reads TGTGCCAGTAGTATGCGCAGGAGTACGAATAATTCACCCCTCCACTTT.

The sample holds many counts of this clonotype. The chain carries TRBV2 and TRBJ2-5; D remains unclear. V lost 8 bases to trimming and J lost 4 bases, with 8 bases between them. CDR1 is SNHLY, CDR2 FYNNEI, per germline. CDR3 length: 11 amino acids. CDR3 DNA: TGTGCCAGCGACACAAGAGAGACCCAGTACTTC. Translated, it gives CASDTRETQYF.

Concerning this clonotype itself: This may be a read error: a much more frequent sequence differs by one nucleotide. The chain employs TRBV11-1 and TRBJ2-7; possible D gene TRBD2, 6 bases. In germline, CDR1 is SGHAT, CDR2 FQDESV (reference sequence). The length of the CDR3 is 14 residues. CDR3 DNA sequence: TGTGCCAGCAGCCAAGGACTATTTCGCTACGAGCGGTACTTC. Residues: CASSQGLFRYERYF.

CDR3 nucleotides: TGTGCCAGCAGTTACTCTCGGGGTTCGGCTACCTCCTACGAGCAGTACTTC. Amino acid sequence: CASSYSRGSATSYEQYF. The chain uses TRBV6-2 or TRBV6-3 and TRBJ2-7; perhaps TRBD2 as D (5 bases). CDR3 length: 17 amino acids. Germline CDR1 and CDR2: MNHEY and SVGEGT. The ends were cut back, 0 bases at V and 0 bases at J, with 15 bases in the middle.

This clonotype was observed at least ten times. This rearrangement joins TRBV2 to TRBJ1-5, with D unclear. The CDR3 extends over 15 amino acids. V was shortened by 7 bases and J by 11 bases, with 24 bases between the two germline ends. Germline V lookup: CDR1 SNHLY, CDR2 FYNNEI. CDR3 protein: CASTPPEEVPGAQHF. The CDR3, as DNA: TGTGCCAGCACTCCTCCAGAGGAAGTACCCGGGGCCCAGCATTTT.

This clonotype was observed many times. The V call is TRBV20-1, the J call TRBJ1-4; D is ambiguous. This CDR3 contains 11 residues. Trimming left V 1 base short and J 8 bases short, with 5 bases between. Germline CDR1 reads DFQATT; CDR2 reads SNEGSKA (reference sequence). CDR3 in DNA: TGCAGTGCTAGAGGAACGGAAAAACTGTTTTTT. Translating it yields CSARGTEKLFF.

This clonotype was picked up many times. This chain connects TRBV14 to TRBJ2-3; TRBD1 agrees at 9 bases. TRBJ2-7 explains the end of the DNA better; the J call may be wrong. The length of the CDR3 is 15 residues. CDR1 SGHDN and CDR2 FVKESK come from the germline V gene. DNA of the CDR3: TGTGCCAGCAGCCAAGTCCGGGACAGGGTCTACGAGCAGTACTTC. Its translation: CASSQVRDRVYEQYF.

This clonotype was seen only a few times. This chain uses TRBV5-1 with TRBJ2-3, with a possible D match to TRBD1 (5 bases). Germline loops: CDR1 SGHRS, CDR2 YFSETQ. V lost 4 bases and J 0 bases, leaving 12 bases between the germline ends. This CDR3 is 15 amino acids long. The CDR3 loop is CASSPRQPSTDTQYF. The CDR3, as DNA: TGCGCCAGCAGCCCTAGACAGCCTAGCACAGATACGCAGTATTTT.

This clonotype was counted many times. This chain links TRBV3-1 with TRBJ1-2, with a weak D call TRBD1 (5 bases). The CDR3 is 14 residues long. Deletions cut 0 bases from V and 6 bases from J, with 11 bases between. CDR1 is LGHDT, CDR2 YNNKEL, per germline (reference sequence). The CDR3 DNA reads as TGTGCCAGCAGCCAAGACGGCGGGACCCATGGCTACACCTTC. This codes for CASSQDGGTHGYTF.

Points on this clonotype: Being one base from a much bigger clone, this may be a read error. The chain is built from TRBV7-9 and TRBJ2-5; D is unclear. V lost 5 bases, J lost 2 bases, and 12 bases lay in between. The CDR3 is made up of 14 amino acids. Germline V lookup: CDR1 SEHNR, CDR2 FQNEAQ (reference sequence). CDR3 amino acids: CASSISLSQETQYF. The CDR3 coding sequence is TGTGCCAGCAGCATTAGTCTTTCTCAAGAGACCCAGTACTTC. Full variable domain (outside the CDR3, taken from reference TRBV7-9 and TRBJ2-5): DTGVSQNPRHKITKRGQNVTFRCDPISEHNRLYWYRQTLGQGPEFLTYFQNEAQLEKSRLLSDRFSAERPKGSFSTLEIQRTEQGDSAMYLCASSISLSQETQYFGPGTRLLVL.

This clonotype showed up many times. The chain combines TRBV12-3 or TRBV12-4 with TRBJ2-5, with D tentatively TRBD1 (6 bases). The CDR3 has 17 amino acids. V shed 5 bases and J shed 2 bases, with 21 bases lying between them. The CDR3 DNA follows: TGTGCCAGCAGTATGCCCTTTACATCAGGGGATCAAGAGACCCAGTACTTC. Amino acids: CASSMPFTSGDQETQYF.

The chain uses TRBV20-1 and TRBJ2-7; 7 positions agree with TRBD2. The CDR3 loop spans 13 amino acids. Germline V gene lookup returns CDR1 DFQATT and CDR2 SNEGSKA (reference sequence). Trimming cost V 3 bases and J 3 bases; bases outside gene matches: 5. CDR3 protein: CSARGGSDYEQYF. CDR3 sequence (DNA): TGCAGTGCTAGGGGGGGGTCAGACTACGAGCAGTACTTC.

This clonotype was recorded a few times. This chain joins TRBV14 and TRBJ2-2, with 7 positions matching TRBD1. Germline-derived CDR1 and CDR2 are SGHDN and FVKESK. This CDR3 region has 18 residues. The V segment lost 3 bases and the J segment 0 bases; nucleotides outside the gene matches: 10. CDR3 residues: CASSHMQGVAANTGELFF. CDR3 nucleotides: TGTGCCAGCAGCCACATGCAGGGGGTCGCCGCGAACACCGGGGAGCTGTTTTTT.

There are many counts of this clonotype. The J gene is TRBJ1-2, the V gene TRBV28; D ambiguous. This CDR3 is built from 14 residues. CDR1 is MDHEN and CDR2 is SYDVKM in the germline V gene. V was cut by 6 bases and J by 1 base, with 12 bases left in between. This CDR3 is CASSEGARNYGYTF. The CDR3 nucleotides read TGTGCCAGCAGCGAGGGAGCACGTAACTATGGCTACACCTTC.

This clonotype showed up many times. The CDR3 DNA sequence: TGTGCCAGCAGCCGGTTACTAGCGGGAGGCATCAATGAGCAGTTCTTC. Its protein product is CASSRLLAGGINEQFF. This chain joins TRBV6-1 and TRBJ2-1; 12 nucleotides agree with TRBD2. Looked up from germline, CDR1 is MNHNS and CDR2 is SASEGT. The J segment lost 6 bases and the V segment lost 6 bases, leaving 9 bases of the junction unmatched. This CDR3 contains 16 residues.

With respect to this clonotype: A single base separates this from a much larger clone, so it may be a read error. The chain employs TRBV15 and TRBJ2-1; D is unclear. Germline assignment: CDR1 LNHNV and CDR2 YYDKDF (reference sequence). CDR3 length equals 16 residues. CDR3 sequence (DNA): TGTGTCACCAGCAGAGAGAGACTCACCTTAGTGGATGAGCAGTTCTTC. Translated: CVTSRERLTLVDEQFF.

This clonotype was seen ten or more times. The rearrangement uses TRBV28 and TRBJ1-2; D not resolved. This CDR3 comprises 12 residues. Germline V lookup: CDR1 MDHEN, CDR2 SYDVKM. The V end lost 9 bases, the J end lost 7 bases, and 15 bases lay between the germline ends. Written as DNA, the CDR3 is TGTGCCAGTGCGCTGGTGGGGTCTGGCTACACCTTC. This gives the protein CASALVGSGYTF.

This clonotype was seen many times. The rearrangement uses TRBV7-2 and TRBJ2-5; 7 nucleotides align to TRBD1. There are 15 residues in the CDR3. V was pared by 5 bases and J by 4 bases, with 10 bases of the junction left unmatched. Germline-derived CDR1 and CDR2 are SGHTA and FQGNSA. The chain's CDR3 is CASSRQGGLGETQYF. DNA for the CDR3: TGTGCCAGCAGCAGACAGGGCGGCCTCGGAGAGACCCAGTACTTC.

In regard to this clonotype: One base away lies a much larger clone, so this may be a sequencing read error. Since no conserved phenylalanine or tryptophan closes the CDR3, a read error is the likely cause. The V and J genes are TRBV7-6 and TRBJ1-5, with TRBD1 matching over 10 bases. The CDR3 runs 16 residues. Germline lookup yields CDR1 SGHVS and CDR2 FNYEAQ. J was trimmed by 6 bases and V by 1 base; bases with no gene match: 6. The CDR3 region has the DNA TGTGCCAGCAGCTTAGGGGGGACAGGGGCCAGTCAGCCCCAGCATTAT. Its protein product is CASSLGGTGASQPQHY.

This clonotype was counted a single time. This chain uses TRBV7-2 with TRBJ2-2, with TRBD1 as a possible D gene (5 bases). Germline CDR1 SGHTA, CDR2 FQGNSA. The CDR3 has 15 amino acids. V lost 3 bases and J lost 2, with 10 bases in between. The CDR3 DNA sequence: TGTGCCAGCAGCTTGGGGCGGATAAACACCGGGGAGCTGTTTTTT. It is translated as CASSLGRINTGELFF.

This clonotype has only a few counts. CDR3 sequence: CAIKGVGNSGGTQYF. CDR3 coding DNA: TGTGCCATCAAGGGTGTCGGGAATTCCGGGGGTACGCAGTATTTT. The chain couples TRBV10-3 to TRBJ2-3; D is perhaps TRBD2 (6 bases). The CDR3 spans 15 residues. Germline V gives CDR1 ENHRY, CDR2 SYGVKD. Trimming took off 7 bases at V and 8 bases at J, with 22 bases between the two ends.

This clonotype was observed many times. The chain employs TRBV20-1 and TRBJ1-1; D uncertain. Germline CDR1 reads DFQATT; CDR2 reads SNEGSKA (reference sequence). The CDR3 spans 13 residues. V lost 7 bases and J lost 0, with 12 bases in between. Here the CDR3 reads CSEFEVVNTEAFF. The CDR3, as DNA: TGCAGTGAATTCGAAGTCGTGAACACTGAAGCTTTCTTT.

Note on this clonotype: A much larger clonotype is one base distant, so this may be a read error. This chain uses TRBV12-3 or TRBV12-4 with TRBJ2-5; 7 nucleotides agree with TRBD1. After removal of 0 bases from V and 11 bases from J, the junction contained 12 bases not matched to a gene. This CDR3 has 15 residues. CDR3 nucleotide sequence: TGTGCCAGCAGTTTAGCCGGGACAGCGACAAATGAGCAGTACTTC. Translated: CASSLAGTATNEQYF.